One TCR beta chain is described in this entry. Its antigen is unknown. The repertoire was sequenced with immunoSEQ multiplex PCR; TCRdb's copy has only in-frame clones and lacks some. The sample carries some 320,000 clones, around 90% recorded once. The data derive from a study of cytomegalovirus exposure and HLA in healthy donors. CDR3 length: 13 amino acids. V shed 8 bases and J 1 base; nucleotides not matched to a gene: 4. From germline, CDR1 is MNHEY and CDR2 SMNVEV (reference sequence). Whole-study findings and limits: In vitro, three CMV-associated chains proved specific for CMV antigens. Cytomegalovirus-associated TCR beta chains were listed, numbering some 170. Rare TCR sequences dominated, though some public TCRs recurred in many donors.

Material for sequencing was PBMCs. This TCR derives from a woman aged 25 to 39 in good health and CMV-seropositive. V and J are TRBV27 and TRBJ1-1; the match to TRBD1 covers 7 bases. CDR3 sequence (DNA): TGTGCCAGCCAGACAGGGACGAACACTGAAGCTTTCTTT. Its translation: CASQTGTNTEAFF.